Here is one TCR beta chain with its context. Its antigen is unknown. No much larger clonotype is one base removed from it; base qualities were not supplied. The CDR3, cysteine through phenylalanine, is 16 amino acids long. Only CDR3 DNA is held: 48 bases, read in frame from base 1. V ends up 7 bases short and J 8 bases short, with an unmatched junction base count of 17. CDR1 is given as LNHDA and CDR2 as SQIVND, both from the germline V gene (reference sequence). This sample stems from a study of blood T cell repertoires in COVID-19 (dated by TCRdb to the early 2020s). About the study as a whole: Samples covering the acute and convalescent phases of COVID-19 were provided by collaborators in the United States, Italy and Spain. The prospective study material was composed of cDNA or gDNA derived from T cells, B-cell-depleted T cells, or PBMCs. Deeply sampled blood TCRbeta repertoires from subjects exposed to, actively infected with, or recovered from COVID-19 were included in the dataset. A freely available public database, intended as a resource for researchers studying the immune response to SARS-CoV-2, is where the repertoires were released. The samples were drawn from two sources: the first 160 participants of the ongoing ImmuneRACE study, and 1,000 to 1,500 subjects contributed by 6 global collaborators. Nearly every sample came with metadata listing a de-identified subject ID, COVID-19 status, age in years and sex. Where available, HLA class I and class II types were obtained from metadata supplied by the sample provider rather than from assay-based typing. What the research found in general, with its limitations: The amount of clinical and demographic metadata varied by source and participant and was provided uncurated.

TCRbeta CDR3 regions were amplified from genomic DNA using the immunoSEQ Assay, a bias-controlled multiplex PCR. On the authors' methods: Within the assay, amplification of reference gene primers was used to estimate how many nucleated cells each sample contained. To quantify the absolute abundance of each unique TCRbeta CDR3 rearrangement, sequence reads were collapsed and filtered. For each sample, productive Simpson clonality was calculated as the square root of Simpson's diversity index over productive rearrangements. TCRdb limited this immuneACCESS table to in-frame rearrangements with V and J called. A share of clones is missing; checked studies link under half to unresolved V genes, and the rest is unexplained. V and J calls and clone size are as listed in that table; D and trimming were resolved from the DNA. In this sample the table shows fewer than 300,000 clones, approximately 80% of which occur a single time. The biggest ten clones account for over 2.5% of the sample.

Each collaborating institution followed its own protocols to collect whole blood in K2EDTA tubes. For TCRbeta analysis, collaborator samples were shipped as frozen whole blood, as isolated PBMCs, or as DNA extracted from either sample type. The chain was built from TRBV19 and TRBJ1-2, with 9 bases in between that match TRBD1. Sequencing was performed on peripheral blood. This clonotype originated in a woman aged 55-70 years with active or convalescent COVID-19. This receptor has the CDR3 CASTTQPGQGSLGYTF. The nucleotide sequence reads as follows: TGTGCCAGTACCACCCAACCAGGACAGGGGTCCTTGGGCTACACCTTC.